The clone carrying this TCR beta chain was seen a single time. Its antigen remains unknown. V lost 3 bases and J lost 2; bases outside the gene matches: 6. Germline loops: CDR1 SEHNR, CDR2 FQNEAQ (reference sequence). CDR3 length: 15 amino acids. Stated time point: 2015-2016 season, 7 days after influenza vaccination. This record comes from a study of follicular helper T cells after annual influenza vaccination. Points from the study as a whole: ICOS+CD38+ cTfh clonality tracked population frequency, and its change tracked circulating plasmablast change.

Produced via immunoSEQ multiplex PCR; TCRdb's table is partial and in-frame only. This sample has thousands of clones; over 80% occur once, and the top ten carry approximately 1%. The sample consisted of CXCR5+ CD38- circulating T follicular helper cells from blood, taken 7 days after influenza vaccination. The sample's subset: circulating Tfh, non-naive CD4+CXCR5+PD-1+ (ICOS+CD38+ or ICOS-CD38-). This clonotype originated in an adult who received the influenza vaccine. The rearrangement joins TRBV7-9 to TRBJ2-5, with TRBD2 matching 7 bases. The CDR3 here is CASSFTGGLQETQYF. The CDR3 DNA reads TGTGCCAGCAGCTTTACGGGGGGACTACAAGAGACCCAGTACTTC.